This is a list of T cell receptor beta chains from one sample in a study of OX40 agonist ivuxolimab in advanced cancers. The table came from immunoSEQ multiplex PCR; TCRdb's copy has only in-frame clones and leaves some out. The repertoire holds tens of thousands of clones, with roughly 83% as singletons. The sequencing used CD4+ or CD8+ T cells sorted from blood, collected in a trial of the OX40 agonist ivuxolimab. Receptors originate from an adult with an advanced solid tumor such as melanoma, head and neck, liver or kidney cancer. Both conserved end residues are part of each CDR3. D genes are given only for firm matches. Expanded clones get a size class; other rows say once, few or many, or leave the size out.

j_call clone_size v_call d_call cdr3_nt cdr3_aa
TRBJ2-3 - TRBV5-1 TRBD1 TGCGCCAGCAGAGCCGGGACAGGGGTAATAGATACGCAGTATTTT CASRAGTGVIDTQYF
TRBJ2-5 - TRBV6-5 - TGTGCCAGCAGTCTGGATGATTTGGGAGAGACCCAGTACTTC CASSLDDLGETQYF
TRBJ1-1 once TRBV19 - TGTGCCAGTAGTATAGATCTATGGGGCAGGGCTACTGAAGCTTTCTTT CASSIDLWGRATEAFF
TRBJ1-1 - TRBV5-5 - TGTGCCAGCAGCTTAGGACAGTGGGGCACTGAAGCTTTCTTT CASSLGQWGTEAFF
TRBJ2-1 - TRBV11-3 - TGTGCCAGCAGCTTAGATCTTGGCAGAGAGCAGTTCTTC CASSLDLGREQFF
TRBJ1-1 - TRBV6-4 - TGTGCCAGCAGGCGGACGGGGAACACTGAAGCTTTCTTT CASRRTGNTEAFF
TRBJ2-6 - TRBV10-1 - TGCGCCAGCAGTGAGTCATCAACACCCAACGTCCTGACTTTC CASSESSTPNVLTF
TRBJ1-1 - TRBV6-6 - TGTGCCAGCAGTTACTTACCCTTGAACACTGAAGCTTTCTTT CASSYLPLNTEAFF
TRBJ1-1 once TRBV5-1 - TGCGCCAGCAGCTTGGACGAGGTAAGAACTGAAGCTTTCTTT CASSLDEVRTEAFF
TRBJ2-2 - TRBV27 - TGTGCCAGCAGTTTCAGGGTAGGGCTCACCGGGGAGCTGTTTTTT CASSFRVGLTGELFF